The present T cell receptor (beta chain) was sequenced within a study of CD8 T cells in ankylosing spondylitis. Study observations and caveats: Fewer than ten highly homologous variants made up a TCR beta motif that seemed to typify ankylosing spondylitis blood. From matched ankylosing spondylitis synovial fluid, disease-linked clones were reportedly recovered at significantly enriched levels.

The TCR beta libraries were generated through quantitative 5'-RACE incorporating molecular barcodes. TCRdb reprocessed the 5' RACE reads with MiXCR, giving one entry per CDR3 protein. The table lists about 840,000 distinct CDR3 sequences, approximately 12% of them singletons. Comments on this clonotype: No antigen is known for it.

The receptor was derived from a male donor with ankylosing spondylitis. The specimen was blood, either unsorted or a sorted T cell fraction (not recorded which).

The CDR3: CASSPANWGAQRETQYF. The DNA of the CDR3 is TGTGCCAGCTCACCGGCTAACTGGGGGGCGCAGCGAGAGACCCAGTACTTC. The chain links TRBV18 to TRBJ2-5; D assignment may be TRBD1 or TRBD2 (6 bases each). CDR3 length: 17 amino acids. Trimming took 3 bases from V and 4 from J, leaving 21 bases between them. Germline CDR1 and CDR2: KGHSH and LQKENI. Filled out from reference TRBV18 and TRBJ2-5, the complete variable domain reads NAGVMQNPRHLVRRRGQEARLRCSPMKGHSHVYWYRQLPEEGLKFMVYLQKENIIDESGMPKERFSAEFPKEGPSILRIQQVVRGDSAAYFCASSPANWGAQRETQYFGPGTRLLVL.